A selection of T cell receptor beta chains follows, all from one sample in a study of blood T cell repertoires in COVID-19. Measured with immunoSEQ multiplex PCR; TCRdb has only the in-frame clones, and not every one. The sample yields over 350,000 clones, roughly nine tenths seen once. Sequencing was carried out using PBMCs or T cells enriched from blood (not recorded which). These receptors originate from a young woman with acute COVID-19. CDR3s include the opening cysteine and the closing phenylalanine or tryptophan. D genes are given only for firm matches. The size of a clone is reported for some rows only, either as once, few or many, or as a class for expanded clones.

v_call,d_call,j_call,clone_size,cdr3_aa,cdr3_nt
TRBV3-1/TRBV3-2,TRBD1,TRBJ2-4,NA,CASSPITGGMAKNIQYF,TGTGCCAGCAGCCCGATCACAGGGGGCATGGCCAAAAACATTCAGTACTTC
TRBV11-2,NA,TRBJ2-5,NA,CASSSLTSRETQYF,TGTGCCAGCAGCTCCCTGACTTCCCGGGAGACCCAGTACTTC
TRBV3-1/TRBV3-2,NA,TRBJ2-7,NA,CASSPRSRGTYEQYF,TGTGCCAGCAGTCCAAGATCAAGGGGGACCTACGAGCAGTACTTC
TRBV3-1/TRBV3-2,TRBD1,TRBJ2-1,NA,CASSQRGGHNEQFF,TGTGCCAGCAGCCAAAGAGGGGGCCACAATGAGCAGTTCTTC
TRBV7-3,NA,TRBJ2-7,NA,CASSSFTGTEVEQYF,TGTGCCAGCAGCTCCTTTACAGGGACCGAGGTCGAGCAGTACTTC
TRBV11-2,NA,TRBJ1-1,NA,CASSRRGDTEAFF,TGTGCCAGCAGCCGGCGCGGGGACACTGAAGCTTTCTTT
TRBV7-2,NA,TRBJ2-7,NA,CASSLAAGLLYEQYF,TGTGCCAGCAGCTTAGCGGCAGGGCTTCTCTACGAGCAGTACTTC
TRBV11-2,NA,TRBJ2-1,once,CASSLSPRAGLAPYNEQFF,TGTGCCAGCAGCTTAAGTCCCAGAGCCGGTCTAGCCCCCTACAATGAGCAGTTCTTC
TRBV9,NA,TRBJ1-1,few,CASSVGMGAVAFF,TGTGCCAGCAGCGTAGGGATGGGGGCCGTAGCTTTCTTT
TRBV28,NA,TRBJ2-7,NA,CASSWTGTYEQYF,TGTGCCAGCAGTTGGACGGGGACCTACGAGCAGTACTTC
TRBV18,TRBD1,TRBJ2-1,NA,CASSPPFLDRGQDNEQFF,TGTGCCAGCTCACCCCCCTTCCTGGACAGGGGGCAGGACAATGAGCAGTTCTTC
TRBV6-5,NA,TRBJ1-5,few,CATTTLRGSNQPQHF,TGTGCCACCACCACGCTCAGGGGAAGCAATCAGCCCCAGCATTTT
TRBV7-7,NA,TRBJ2-3,NA,CASSRRGGGTDTQYF,TGTGCCAGCAGCAGACGAGGGGGGGGAACAGATACGCAGTATTTT
TRBV21-1,NA,TRBJ2-1,NA,CASSLGGQGYNEQFF,TGTGCCAGCAGCTTAGGGGGACAGGGGTACAATGAGCAGTTCTTC
TRBV13,TRBD1,TRBJ2-5,NA,CASSLLTGGVEETQYF,TGTGCCAGCAGCTTACTAACAGGGGGCGTGGAGGAGACCCAGTACTTC
TRBV7-6,TRBD1,TRBJ1-2,few,CASSLATGGSYGYTF,TGTGCCAGCAGCTTAGCGACAGGGGGCAGCTATGGCTACACCTTC
TRBV5-5,NA,TRBJ1-3,NA,CASSLRVIQENSGNTIYF,TGTGCCAGCAGCCTGCGTGTCATACAGGAAAACTCTGGAAACACCATATATTTT
TRBV5-5,TRBD1,TRBJ1-2,NA,CASRADRGHGYTF,TGTGCCAGCAGGGCTGACAGGGGGCATGGCTACACCTTC
TRBV2,NA,TRBJ2-1,once,CASSDLAGPRPDEQFF,TGTGCCAGCAGTGACTTGGCGGGCCCCCGACCAGATGAGCAGTTCTTC
TRBV10-2,TRBD1,TRBJ1-3,NA,CASSDRGRSGNTIYF,TGCGCCAGCAGCGACAGGGGGAGGTCTGGAAACACCATATATTTT
TRBV5-1,TRBD1,TRBJ1-4,NA,CASSVEVAGGKLFF,TGCGCCAGCAGCGTGGAGGTCGCAGGGGGAAAACTGTTTTTT
TRBV28,TRBD1,TRBJ1-2,NA,CASSWGDRDYGYTF,TGTGCCAGCAGTTGGGGCGACAGGGACTATGGCTACACCTTC
TRBV6-4,NA,TRBJ2-7,NA,CASSLESAPREQYF,TGTGCCAGCAGCCTCGAGAGCGCCCCGAGGGAGCAGTACTTC
TRBV9,TRBD1,TRBJ1-2,NA,CASSGEQGWVYGYTF,TGTGCCAGCAGCGGGGAACAGGGGTGGGTCTATGGCTACACCTTC
TRBV4-3,NA,TRBJ1-4,NA,CASSQEIHQGTERFF,TGCGCCAGCAGCCAAGAAATTCATCAGGGGACGGAGAGGTTTTTT
TRBV11-2,NA,TRBJ2-7,NA,CASSLIVSYEQYF,TGTGCCAGCAGCTTAATCGTGTCCTACGAGCAGTACTTC
TRBV2,NA,TRBJ2-5,once,CATTRLRAARQGTQYF,TGTGCCACGACCCGTCTCAGGGCCGCGAGGCAGGGGACCCAGTACTTC
TRBV20-1,NA,TRBJ2-3,NA,CSASIADTQYF,TGCAGTGCTAGTATCGCAGATACGCAGTATTTT
TRBV5-1,NA,TRBJ2-3,NA,CASSLGLDTDTQYF,TGCGCCAGCAGCTTGGGACTAGACACAGATACGCAGTATTTT
TRBV5-1,TRBD1,TRBJ2-7,NA,CASSATGVILNEQYF,TGCGCCAGCAGCGCCACAGGGGTGATACTCAACGAGCAGTACTTC
TRBV5-1,TRBD1,TRBJ2-3,NA,CASSSTGLDTQYF,TGCGCCAGCAGCTCGACAGGGCTAGATACGCAGTATTTT
TRBV10-1,NA,TRBJ2-3,NA,CASSESGAWADTQYF,TGCGCCAGCAGTGAGTCGGGGGCTTGGGCAGATACGCAGTATTTT
TRBV29-1,TRBD1,TRBJ1-2,NA,CSVLTGSNYGYTF,TGCAGCGTCTTGACAGGGTCTAACTATGGCTACACCTTC
TRBV27,NA,TRBJ2-7,NA,CASTPGRGSREQYF,TGTGCCAGCACCCCAGGCAGGGGAAGTAGGGAGCAGTACTTC
TRBV9,TRBD2,TRBJ2-3,NA,CASSSRSSGRTDTQYF,TGTGCCAGCAGCTCACGGAGTAGCGGGCGCACAGATACGCAGTATTTT
TRBV18,TRBD1,TRBJ2-7,NA,CASSSTGGSYEQYF,TGTGCCAGCTCTTCGACAGGGGGCTCCTACGAGCAGTACTTC
TRBV5-1,NA,TRBJ1-1,NA,CASSTTGANTEAFF,TGCGCCAGCAGCACGACAGGTGCGAACACTGAAGCTTTCTTT
TRBV7-8,NA,TRBJ1-3,NA,CASSPRTTGNTIYF,TGTGCCAGCAGCCCGAGAACTACTGGAAACACCATATATTTT
TRBV6-5,TRBD2,TRBJ2-1,once,CAGADSGVYNEQFF,TGTGCCGGAGCAGATAGCGGGGTATACAATGAGCAGTTCTTC
TRBV7-2,NA,TRBJ2-7,NA,CASSLVSRTHEQYF,TGTGCCAGCAGCTTAGTTTCTAGAACCCACGAGCAGTACTTC
TRBV11-2,TRBD2,TRBJ2-4,NA,CASSLYGAGAVNIQYF,TGTGCCAGCAGCTTATACGGTGCGGGAGCGGTAAACATTCAGTACTTC
TRBV5-1,TRBD2,TRBJ2-3,NA,CASRLAGEVTDTQYF,TGCGCCAGCAGACTAGCGGGAGAGGTAACAGATACGCAGTATTTT
TRBV11-2,TRBD2,TRBJ2-1,NA,CASSSGLAGNYNEQFF,TGTGCCAGCAGCTCCGGACTAGCGGGGAACTACAATGAGCAGTTCTTC
TRBV5-4,TRBD2,TRBJ2-3,NA,CASSLRDSGGYTQYF,TGTGCCAGCAGCTTGCGAGATAGCGGGGGGTATACGCAGTATTTT
TRBV24-1,TRBD1,TRBJ2-2,NA,CATSSGAHRDSNTGELFF,TGTGCCACCAGTTCTGGGGCCCACCGGGACAGTAACACCGGGGAGCTGTTTTTT
TRBV27,TRBD2,TRBJ2-2,NA,CASSPWTLAGTGELFF,TGTGCCAGCAGTCCTTGGACCTTAGCGGGCACCGGGGAGCTGTTTTTT
TRBV5-5,NA,TRBJ1-4,NA,CASSWTPSNEKLFF,TGTGCCAGCAGCTGGACACCTTCTAATGAAAAACTGTTTTTT
TRBV6-6,NA,TRBJ1-5,NA,CASRDTHSNQPQHF,TGTGCCAGCAGGGACACCCATAGCAATCAGCCCCAGCATTTT
TRBV4-1,NA,TRBJ2-2,NA,CASSQDPGIGELFF,TGCGCCAGCAGCCAAGATCCGGGGATCGGGGAGCTGTTTTTT
TRBV3-1/TRBV3-2,NA,TRBJ2-2,NA,CASSPFRGSGELFF,TGTGCCAGCAGCCCCTTTCGAGGCTCCGGGGAGCTGTTTTTT
TRBV10-2,NA,TRBJ1-5,NA,CASSEFEGGNQPQHF,TGCGCCAGCAGTGAGTTTGAGGGAGGCAATCAGCCCCAGCATTTT
TRBV10-3,TRBD1,TRBJ1-5,NA,CAAGQDSNQPQHF,TGTGCCGCGGGACAGGATAGCAATCAGCCCCAGCATTTT